The present entry profiles one T cell receptor beta chain with its context. The specificity of this receptor is unknown. Within one base of it there is no much larger clone, and no base qualities were kept. Preparation of the library involved the immunoSEQ multiplex PCR assay. DNA from the cultured, isolated CD4+ T cells was subjected to TCR beta CDR3 sequencing. As for how the authors treated the data: Non-productive TCR sequences were removed, reads were trimmed to the CDR3 region, and CDR3s of at least 7 amino acids were retained. Antigen-specific clonotypes were identified with the MANAFEST web app by comparing expansion in peptide wells against reference cultures. To be called positive, a clone needed expansion at FDR<0.05 compared with the reference and with all other wells, an odds ratio greater than 5, and a frequency greater than 0.1% in two replicate wells. A clonotype was called cross-reactive if it was significantly expanded both in SARS-CoV-2 spike wells and in at least one common cold coronavirus spike condition. CDR3 similarity was assessed by Levenshtein distance with the stringdist R package, and unrooted trees were built with ape in R 3.6.1. This immuneACCESS table, as held by TCRdb, lists in-frame sequences with V and J called but not all clones. Of the missing ones, under half trace to an unresolved V gene in checked studies; the others have no known cause. From that table come the V and J calls and clone size; the DNA was used to work out D and trimming. The sample has about 52,000 clones on record, more than 70% of them singletons. The ten largest clones take up just over 6% of the sample.

The ViraFEST assay stimulated PBMC with viral peptide pools and then used TCR sequencing to identify antigen-specific CD4+ T cell clonotypes by expansion. After less than 13 days of culture, CD4+ T cells were isolated with the EasySep CD4+ T cell isolation kit. Healthy vaccine recipients had no prior SARS-CoV-2 infection, confirmed by negative nucleocapsid antibodies before and after vaccination. Each well held roughly 2.2 million PBMC cultured in IMDM containing around 5% human AB serum, roughly 9.6 IU/ml IL-2 and gentamicin, along with around 9.4 ug/ml peptides. On days 3 and 7, half of the culture medium was replaced with fresh IL-2-containing medium. Unless noted otherwise, every peptide stimulation condition was grown in triplicate wells. PBMC were separated from whole blood using Ficoll-Paque Plus gradient centrifugation and were then either cryopreserved at -140C or used fresh. The overlapping peptide pools covered the spike proteins of SARS-CoV-2 and of the common cold coronaviruses HCoV-NL63, HCoV-OC43 and HCoV-229E. Genomic DNA was extracted from cultured CD4+ T cells with the QIAamp micro DNA kit.

Taken from cysteine to phenylalanine, the CDR3 has 13 residues. The DNA shown is the 39-base CDR3, in frame from base 1. Cut back by 5 bases and 0 bases, the V and J ends lie 10 bases apart. From the germline V gene, CDR1 is SQVTM and CDR2 is ANQGSEA. The sample originates from a study of vaccination effects on CD4 cells after COVID-19 (dated by TCRdb to between 2021 and 2023). Some background on the complete study: Each participant received two doses of an mRNA SARS-CoV-2 vaccine, either BNT162b2 or mRNA-1273. SARS-CoV-2 spike-specific CD4+ TCR repertoires from before and after mRNA vaccination were compared in COVID-19 convalescent patients and in infection-naive vaccine recipients. A total of around eleven COVID-19 convalescent patients and several SARS-CoV-2-naive healthy vaccine recipients were included in the full study. In the study, cultures from other donors were sequenced using the Oncomine TCR Beta short-read assay on an Illumina iSeq 100. Broad study findings and their caveats: Both infection-induced and vaccine-induced clones contracted markedly at late post-vaccination timepoints, which is consistent with waning T cell responses. In healthy vaccine recipients, vaccine-induced clones were almost all SARS-CoV-2 mono-reactive, with only 1 of 255 cross-reactive with common cold coronaviruses. The study was limited by a small number of convalescent patients and lacked early post-infection timepoints.

The V and J genes are TRBV29-1 and TRBJ1-2; the D segment cannot be called with confidence. The source is a human donor who received a COVID-19 vaccine. Here the sequenced sample was CD4+ T cells from PBMCs cultured with HCoV-OC43 spike peptides, taken before COVID-19 vaccination. The cell subset or site label on this specimen signifies: HCoV-OC43 spike overlapping peptide pool stimulation. The DNA is as follows: TGCAGCGTTCAAACCCCGGCTAACTATGGCTACACCTTC. Protein translation: CSVQTPANYGYTF.